This T cell receptor (beta chain) was observed in a study of blood T cell repertoires in COVID-19. Study background: Spain, Italy and the United States supplied samples that represented acute and convalescent COVID-19. T cells, B-cell-depleted T cells, or PBMCs supplied cDNA or gDNA.

With 5 bases removed from V and 2 bases from J, the gap between germline ends came to 13 bases. CDR1 and CDR2 (germline): SGHRS, YFSETQ. The CDR3 has 14 residues. Original handling: Reference gene primer amplification gave estimated nucleated cell counts. Method: immunoSEQ multiplex PCR; TCRdb's copy keeps in-frame clones and lacks some. The V and J calls and the clone size are those of that table, but D and trimming were determined from the DNA. The data hold hundreds of thousands of clones, with around four fifths observed a single time. The chain employs TRBV5-1 and TRBJ1-1, with a tentative D call TRBD1 (5 bases). Sequenced sample: peripheral blood. The clonotype was recovered from a woman between 45 and 60 years old with active or convalescent COVID-19. The CDR3 loop is CASSQQVENTEAFF. The DNA of the CDR3 is TGCGCCAGCAGTCAACAGGTGGAAAACACTGAAGCTTTCTTT.